These T cell receptor beta chains were read from a single sample in a study of technical replicates of blood from a handful of donors. Assay: immunoSEQ multiplex PCR; the TCRdb copy retains only in-frame clones and omits some. The sample holds approximately 64,000 clones, around 85% seen once. What was sequenced was PBMCs. These receptors came from a human donor in good health. Some clones in this sample may be carry-over from other donors' samples. The conserved cysteine and the conserved F or W are not part of the CDR3 here. D genes are given only for firm matches.

D,V,J,length,CDR3
TRBD1,TRBV4-1,TRBJ1-2,12,ASSREQGAGGYT
NA,TRBV7-3,TRBJ1-1,11,ASSLGGGTEAF
TRBD2,TRBV5-1,TRBJ2-3,13,ASSLGLVGTDTQY
NA,TRBV5-4,TRBJ2-3,11,ASSQTSLDTQY
NA,TRBV4-2,TRBJ2-3,15,ASSQDLAGAGTDTQY
TRBD1,TRBV6-6,TRBJ1-1,12,ASSYGTGSTEAF
NA,TRBV30,TRBJ1-1,10,AWSVRVGQAF
NA,TRBV5-1,TRBJ1-1,13,ASSHGSNMNTEAF
TRBD1,TRBV5-1,TRBJ1-1,15,ASSLGQGQILYTEAF
TRBD2,TRBV7-9,TRBJ2-3,14,ASSTPRGGPTDTQY
TRBD2,TRBV27,TRBJ2-1,19,ASSLRGAGVTRLAGDFEQF
NA,TRBV7-2,TRBJ2-2,15,ASSFSSGRVDTGELF
NA,TRBV7-2,TRBJ1-1,12,ASSLDLRGTEAF